These 22 T cell receptor beta chains were all obtained from the same sample, sequenced in a study of T cell responses to AZD1222 COVID-19 vaccine. Here immunoSEQ multiplex PCR was the method, and the copy in TCRdb shows in-frame clones only, minus some. The sample carries fewer than 200,000 clones, about 83% recorded once. The material was peripheral blood, obtained 28 days after the second AZD1222 dose. The receptors come from an adult who received the AZD1222 COVID-19 vaccine.

The chain links TRBV5-1 to TRBJ1-2; perhaps TRBD1 as D (6 bases). V was pared by 0 bases and J by 4 bases, with 10 bases between. The CDR3 sequence is 14 residues long. Per germline, CDR1 SGHRS and CDR2 YFSETQ. The CDR3: CASSLETGPYGYTF. The CDR3 nucleotides are TGCGCCAGCAGCTTGGAGACAGGTCCCTATGGCTACACCTTC.

The chain has TRBV29-1 and TRBJ2-7; TRBD1 might be the D (5 bases). V lost 7 bases, J lost 0 bases, and 13 bases lay in between. Looked up from germline, CDR1 is SQVTM and CDR2 is ANQGSEA. This CDR3 has 13 amino acids. DNA for the CDR3: TGCAGCGCCGTAGGCCAGGGCTCCTACGAGCAGTACTTC. The encoded protein is CSAVGQGSYEQYF.

The chain uses TRBV25-1 and TRBJ1-3; unclear D gene. Per the germline V gene, CDR1 is MGHDK and CDR2 is SYGVNS. V dropped 1 base and J dropped 2 bases, with 12 bases sitting between them. This CDR3 has 16 residues. The chain's CDR3 is CASSEWGGMTGNTIYF. The CDR3 DNA reads TGTGCCAGCAGTGAATGGGGAGGAATGACTGGAAACACCATATATTTT.

This chain links TRBV5-8 with TRBJ1-6; D is possibly TRBD1 (5 bases). This CDR3 spans 13 amino acids. Germline CDR1 reads SGHTS; CDR2 reads YDEGEE. Trimming took 1 base from V and 7 from J, leaving 6 bases between them. For the CDR3, the DNA is TGTGCCAGCAGCTTGAACAGGAATTCACCCCTCCACTTT. Encoded protein: CASSLNRNSPLHF.

V gene TRBV14 combines with J gene TRBJ1-5; 7 nucleotides align to TRBD1. After removal of 1 base from V and 0 bases from J, the junction contained 18 bases not matched to a gene. Germline V gives CDR1 SGHDN, CDR2 FVKESK. The CDR3 consists of 21 residues. The CDR3: CASSQVVTGVDDPYSNQPQHF. The CDR3 DNA reads as TGTGCCAGCAGCCAAGTCGTAACAGGGGTGGATGATCCTTATAGCAATCAGCCCCAGCATTTT.

As for this clone: Different DNA sequences within this sample yield the same CDR3. The gene calls are TRBV19 and TRBJ1-2; no firm D call. This CDR3 has 13 amino acids. The germline gives CDR1 LNHDA, CDR2 SQIVND (reference sequence). Trimming pared 5 bases from V and 0 bases from J, leaving 7 bases between. The CDR3 sequence is CASSPTANYGYTF. CDR3 coding DNA: TGTGCCAGTAGTCCTACGGCTAACTATGGCTACACCTTC.

The chain combines TRBV11-2 with TRBJ2-3; 11 bases line up with TRBD2. After removal of 1 base from V and 2 bases from J, the junction contained 2 bases not matched to a gene. The CDR3 covers 16 residues. CDR1 is SGHAT and CDR2 is FQNNGV in the germline V gene. CDR3 loop: CASSLVAGGITDTQYF. The CDR3 nucleotides read TGTGCCAGCAGCTTAGTAGCGGGGGGGATCACAGATACGCAGTATTTT.

The rearrangement joins TRBV5-6 to TRBJ1-3; D not certain. Germline values: CDR1 SGHDT, CDR2 YYEEEE. This CDR3 is built from 16 residues. Trimming shortened V by 0 bases and J by 1 base, and 11 bases separated the two germline ends. The CDR3 region has the DNA TGTGCCAGCAGCTTGGGAGGACGACTATCTGGAAACACCATATATTTT. This gives the protein CASSLGGRLSGNTIYF.

The chain recombines TRBV3-1 (or the pseudogene TRBV3-2) with TRBJ1-1, with D uncertain. This CDR3 is 14 amino acids long. Germline V gene data show CDR1 as LGHDT and CDR2 as YNNKEL (reference sequence). With 6 bases removed from V and 4 bases from J, the gap between germline ends came to 15 bases. CDR3 amino acids: CASRSDGLSTEAFF. DNA of the CDR3: TGTGCCAGCAGATCCGACGGGTTAAGCACTGAAGCTTTCTTT.

The chain uses TRBV19 and TRBJ1-5, with D perhaps TRBD1 (5 bases). Germline lookup yields CDR1 LNHDA and CDR2 SQIVND (reference sequence). Between the trimmed V and J ends, which lost 5 bases and 0 bases, there was a span of 20 bases. The CDR3 length is 18 residues. CDR3 nucleotide sequence: TGTGCCAGTAGTCTCCCCCGGGGGGAGGAGTATAGCAATCAGCCCCAGCATTTT. Translated, it gives CASSLPRGEEYSNQPQHF.

The chain carries TRBV5-5 and TRBJ2-1, with D perhaps matching TRBD2 (6 bases). Germline V CDR1 and CDR2: SGHKS, YYEKEE (reference sequence). The ends were cut back, 1 base at V and 4 bases at J, with 12 bases in the middle. The CDR3 covers 15 residues. The CDR3 DNA sequence: TGTGCCAGCAGCTTGATGGCAGGGAGGTACAATGAGCAGTTCTTC. It specifies CASSLMAGRYNEQFF.

This clone was seen only once. The chain combines TRBV6-1 with TRBJ2-7, with D uncertain. Germline values: CDR1 MNHNS, CDR2 SASEGT. The CDR3 extends over 15 amino acids. The V gene lost 2 bases and the J gene lost 6 bases, with 17 bases spanning the gap. The CDR3 DNA reads TGTGCCAGCAGTGAATTATTGGTAGAAAGCACCGAGCAGTACTTC. Translating gives CASSELLVESTEQYF.

The chain carries TRBV5-1 and TRBJ2-7, with a tentative D call TRBD2 (6 bases). Trimming stripped 3 bases from V and 2 bases from J, with 12 bases between. CDR1 is SGHRS, CDR2 YFSETQ, per germline. The CDR3 totals 14 residues. Here the CDR3 reads CASSSGGLTYEQYF. The CDR3 DNA reads as TGCGCCAGCAGCTCCGGGGGTCTAACCTACGAGCAGTACTTC.

This clone has just a few counts. The genes are TRBV25-1 and TRBJ1-2, with 8 bases identical to TRBD1. Trimming at V came to 4 bases and at J to 2 bases, leaving 15 bases not matched to a gene. Germline CDR1 and CDR2: MGHDK and SYGVNS. The CDR3 sequence is 18 residues long. The CDR3, as DNA: TGTGCCAGCAGTGGTACAGGGGGGTATGGGGGAGGAAACTATGGCTACACCTTC. It specifies CASSGTGGYGGGNYGYTF.

This chain uses TRBV6-5 with TRBJ1-2; tentative D call: TRBD1 (5 bases). CDR3 length: 15 residues. V lost 0 bases and J 3 bases, leaving 11 bases between the germline ends. Germline CDR1 is MNHEY and CDR2 is SVGAGI. CDR3 loop: CASSYSGVLYYGYTF. In nucleotides, the CDR3 is TGTGCCAGCAGTTACTCGGGGGTCCTTTACTATGGCTACACCTTC.

The J gene is TRBJ2-3, the V gene TRBV11-2, with a tentative D call TRBD2 (5 bases). The germline V and J ends were trimmed by 4 bases and 5 bases, with 10 bases remaining between them. The germline V gene encodes CDR1 SGHAT and CDR2 FQNNGV. The length of the CDR3 is 13 residues. For the CDR3, the DNA is TGTGCCAGCAGCTCCGCGGGTGGAGATACGCAGTATTTT. Encoded protein: CASSSAGGDTQYF.

This chain joins TRBV7-7 and TRBJ2-2; TRBD2 is a possible D gene (7 bases). Germline CDR1 and CDR2: SSHAT and FNYEAQ (reference sequence). Trimming removed 7 bases at V and 6 bases at J, with 18 bases between. The CDR3 runs to 15 residues. CDR3 protein: CASTLYPGGAGELFF. The DNA for the CDR3 is TGTGCCAGCACCCTCTACCCGGGGGGCGCCGGGGAGCTGTTTTTT.

V usage is TRBV9 and J usage is TRBJ1-4; D gene uncertain. This CDR3 contains 17 residues. Trimming stripped 0 bases from V and 4 bases from J, with 16 bases between. Germline V gene lookup returns CDR1 SGDLS and CDR2 YYNGEE. The chain's CDR3 is CASSVALGRPGNEKLFF. The CDR3 bases are TGTGCCAGCAGCGTAGCCCTCGGGCGACCTGGTAATGAAAAACTGTTTTTT. Drawing the rest from reference TRBV9 and TRBJ1-4, the complete variable domain is DSGVTQTPKHLITATGQRVTLRCSPRSGDLSVYWYQQSLDQGLQFLIQYYNGEERAKGNILERFSAQQFPDLHSELNLSSLELGDSALYFCASSVALGRPGNEKLFFGSGTQLSVL.

This sequence joins TRBV7-2 and TRBJ2-3; weak D call: TRBD2 (6 bases). The V end lost 5 bases, the J end lost 0 bases, and 9 bases lay between the germline ends. The CDR3 extends over 14 amino acids. Germline CDR1 and CDR2: SGHTA and FQGNSA. The CDR3 sequence is CASSVSGSTDTQYF. The CDR3 region has the DNA TGTGCCAGCAGCGTTAGCGGTAGCACAGATACGCAGTATTTT.

The chain recombines TRBV18 with TRBJ2-2, with D possibly TRBD2 on 6 matching bases. Germline assignment: CDR1 KGHSH and CDR2 LQKENI. V dropped 6 bases and J dropped 5 bases, with 7 bases sitting between them. The CDR3 contains 12 residues. In nucleotides, the CDR3 is TGTGCCAGCTCGCGGGGTACCGGGGAGCTGTTTTTT. This translates into CASSRGTGELFF.

The chain couples TRBV5-8 to TRBJ1-1; D is uncertain. The CDR3 is 12 amino acids. Trimming cost V 4 bases and J 0 bases, with 4 bases left between them. Germline values: CDR1 SGHTS, CDR2 YDEGEE. Written as DNA, the CDR3 is TGTGCCAGCAGCCCTTTGAACACTGAAGCTTTCTTT. Amino acid sequence: CASSPLNTEAFF.

J is TRBJ1-2 and V is TRBV7-9; D remains unclear. The CDR3 has 12 amino acids. Germline V gene data show CDR1 as SEHNR and CDR2 as FQNEAQ (reference sequence). Trimming removed 5 bases at V and 9 bases at J, with 13 bases between. The CDR3 is CASSPTGPSYTF. The CDR3 DNA is TGTGCCAGCAGCCCGACGGGTCCGAGCTACACCTTC.